Following are 19 T cell receptor beta chains from one sample sequenced in a study of T cell repertoires and HLA-DP antigens. The data were produced by immunoSEQ multiplex PCR, yet TCRdb's version contains in-frame clones alone and is incomplete. This sample carries some 2,000 clones, 65% to 75% of them seen once, and the ten largest clones take around 45%. After approximately two weeks, CD4+ cells were restimulated 24 h with the same allogeneic DPB1. Cells were stimulated with HeLa cells transduced with HLA-DPA1/DPB1, HLA-DM, invariant chain and CD80. Material for sequencing was CD137- CD4+ T cells from cultured PBMCs. The receptors originated from a man in his fifties in good health and CMV-seronegative.

J is TRBJ2-7 and V is TRBV19; no firm D call. The germline CDR1 and CDR2 sequences are LNHDA and SQIVND (reference sequence). Trimming left V 3 bases short and J 12 bases short, with 15 bases between. The CDR3 sequence is 12 residues long. The CDR3 is CASSIAGCLGYF. CDR3 DNA: TGTGCCAGTAGTATCGCAGGCTGCCTCGGGTACTTC.

Judged by abundance, this clone is medium-sized (0.01 to 0.1%). This chain connects TRBV27 to TRBJ1-1; D perhaps matches TRBD1 (6 bases). Germline V gene lookup returns CDR1 MNHEY and CDR2 SMNVEV (reference sequence). V was trimmed by 2 bases and J by 5 bases, leaving 12 bases between them. This CDR3 has 14 residues. CDR3 nucleotide sequence: TGTGCCAGCAGTTTACGGGGGGCTCCAACTGAAGCTTTCTTT. It encodes CASSLRGAPTEAFF.

The chain employs TRBV18 and TRBJ1-6, with TRBD1 as a possible D gene (5 bases). Trimming pared 4 bases from V and 8 bases from J, leaving 12 bases between. The CDR3 is 14 residues long. Germline lookup yields CDR1 KGHSH and CDR2 LQKENI. The CDR3 region has the DNA TGTGCCAGCTCACTGGACCGGGGCGATTCACCCCTCCACTTT. It specifies CASSLDRGDSPLHF.

V usage is TRBV5-1 and J usage is TRBJ2-2; 9 nucleotides align to TRBD2. Per the germline V gene, CDR1 is SGHRS and CDR2 is YFSETQ. The CDR3 length is 16 residues. The J segment lost 4 bases and the V segment lost 0 bases, leaving 4 bases of the junction unmatched. The chain's CDR3 is CASSLVAGGTTGELFF. CDR3 nucleotide sequence: TGCGCCAGCAGCTTGGTTGCGGGGGGGACCACCGGGGAGCTGTTTTTT. Combining the CDR3 with reference TRBV5-1 and TRBJ2-2 gives the whole variable domain KAGVTQTPRYLIKTRGQQVTLSCSPISGHRSVSWYQQTPGQGLQFLFEYFSETQRNKGNFPGRFSGRQFSNSRSEMNVSTLELGDSALYLCASSLVAGGTTGELFFGEGSRLTVL.

V and J are TRBV7-9 and TRBJ2-1; unclear D gene. Germline loops: CDR1 SEHNR, CDR2 FQNEAQ (reference sequence). Trimming cost V 3 bases and J 9 bases, with 18 bases left between them. The CDR3 contains 15 residues. The CDR3 nucleotides read TGTGCCAGCAGCTTTGGGCTCTCGACCCACAGTGAGCAGTTCTTC. It codes for CASSFGLSTHSEQFF.

CDR3: CASSWTVNQPQHF. Here the CDR3 DNA reads TGTGCCAGCAGCTGGACAGTGAATCAGCCCCAGCATTTT. V gene TRBV7-3 combines with J gene TRBJ1-5; possible D gene TRBD1, 6 bases. Trimming stripped 4 bases from V and 4 bases from J, with 8 bases between. The CDR3 totals 13 residues. Germline CDR1 reads SGHTA; CDR2 reads FQGTGA. The full variable domain, rest sourced from reference TRBV7-3 and TRBJ1-5, is GAGVSQTPSNKVTEKGKYVELRCDPISGHTALYWYRQSLGQGPEFLIYFQGTGAADDSGLPNDRFFAVRPEGSVSTLKIQRTERGDSAVYLCASSWTVNQPQHFGDGTRLSIL.

This clone was recorded a few times. The chain recombines TRBV2 with TRBJ2-1, with 8 bases lining up with TRBD2. V shed 11 bases and J 6 bases; nucleotides not matched to a gene: 12. The CDR3 extends over 14 amino acids. The V gene's germline CDR1 is SNHLY and CDR2 FYNNEI. CDR3 DNA sequence: TGTGCCGGAGCGGGGTCGACTAGCGCCAATGAGCAGTTCTTC. This sequence encodes CAGAGSTSANEQFF. Based on the CDR3 plus reference TRBV2 and TRBJ2-1, the full variable domain is EPEVTQTPSHQVTQMGQEVILRCVPISNHLYFYWYRQILGQKVEFLVSFYNNEISEKSEIFDDQFSVERPDGSNFTLKIRSTKLEDSAMYFCAGAGSTSANEQFFGPGTRLTVL.

This chain joins TRBV7-8 and TRBJ1-2; possible D gene TRBD1, 5 bases. This CDR3 comprises 15 residues. Germline V gene sequence: CDR1 SGHVS, CDR2 FQNEAQ. Trimming stripped 3 bases from V and 1 base from J, with 12 bases between. The CDR3 DNA is TGTGCCAGCAGCTTGGGGTCAGGGCGTAACTATGGCTACACCTTC. Translated: CASSLGSGRNYGYTF.

The rearrangement joins TRBV4-3 to TRBJ2-5; TRBD2 might be the D (6 bases). This CDR3 has 16 residues. V lost 0 bases and J 6 bases, leaving 17 bases between the germline ends. Germline CDR1 LGHNA, CDR2 YSLEER. CDR3 sequence (DNA): TGCGCCAGCAGCCAAGACAGGGCAGGGCTAGCGAAGACCCAGTACTTC. It encodes CASSQDRAGLAKTQYF.

The chain carries TRBV6-1 and TRBJ2-7, with 9 bases matching TRBD1. The CDR3 has 12 residues. V lost 6 bases to trimming and J lost 6 bases; unmatched junction nucleotides: 3. Germline V CDR1 and CDR2: MNHNS, SASEGT. CDR3 in DNA: TGTGCCAGCAGGTGGACAGGGGTCGAGCAGTACTTC. Encoded protein: CASRWTGVEQYF.

V usage is TRBV30 and J usage is TRBJ2-1, with D possibly being TRBD1 or TRBD2 (6 bases each). Between the trimmed V and J ends, which lost 5 bases and 7 bases, there was a span of 9 bases. CDR1 and CDR2 from the germline V gene are GTSNPN and SVGIG (reference sequence). The CDR3 length is 11 residues. The CDR3 loop is CAWGGLNEQFF. In DNA, the CDR3 is TGTGCCTGGGGGGGGCTGAATGAGCAGTTCTTC.

The gene calls are TRBV30 and TRBJ2-2, with D uncertain. Germline CDR1 is GTSNPN and CDR2 is SVGIG (reference sequence). The CDR3 is made up of 13 amino acids. Trimming cost V 0 bases and J 6 bases, with 8 bases left between them. CDR3 loop: CAWSVLGPGELFF. In DNA form, the CDR3 reads TGTGCCTGGAGTGTACTGGGTCCCGGGGAGCTGTTTTTT.

This clone was detected a few times. The chain employs TRBV11-3 and TRBJ2-2, with TRBD1 matching over 9 bases. V lost 5 bases and J lost 6; bases outside the gene matches: 10. Looked up from germline, CDR1 is SGHNT and CDR2 is YENEEA. The CDR3 contains 16 residues. The CDR3 here is CASSPVRDREAGELFF. Written as DNA, the CDR3 is TGTGCCAGCAGCCCAGTGAGGGACAGGGAGGCCGGGGAGCTGTTTTTT. Combining the CDR3 with reference TRBV11-3 and TRBJ2-2 gives the whole variable domain EAGVVQSPRYKIIEKKQPVAFWCNPISGHNTLYWYLQNLGQGPELLIRYENEEAVDDSQLPKDRFSAERLKGVDSTLKIQPAELGDSAVYLCASSPVRDREAGELFFGEGSRLTVL.

The chain has TRBV5-3 and TRBJ2-6; D is possibly TRBD1 (5 bases). TRBV5-3 is annotated as an ORF whose role is uncertain. The ends were cut back, 8 bases at V and 1 base at J, with 10 bases in the middle. The CDR3 length is 14 residues. The CDR3 DNA reads as TGTGCCAGCAGCCCAGGGTCTGGGGCCAACGTCCTGACTTTC. This translates into CASSPGSGANVLTF.

The J gene is TRBJ1-2, the V gene TRBV9; D is perhaps TRBD1 (6 bases). The CDR3 is 15 amino acids. Germline CDR1 is SGDLS and CDR2 is YYNGEE. Trimming removed 3 bases from V and 4 bases from J, with 16 bases in between. The CDR3 reads CASSGDRSPIYGYTF. The CDR3 DNA reads TGTGCCAGCAGCGGCGACAGGAGCCCGATCTATGGCTACACCTTC.

This sequence joins TRBV7-9 and TRBJ1-2; D gene uncertain. V was trimmed by 10 bases and J by 6 bases, leaving 15 bases between them. The V gene's germline CDR1 is SEHNR and CDR2 FQNEAQ (reference sequence). The CDR3 contains 12 residues. The CDR3 reads CATPTLSDGYTF. The CDR3, as DNA: TGTGCCACCCCGACCTTGAGCGATGGCTACACCTTC.

J is TRBJ2-3 and V is TRBV6-1, with D possibly called TRBD1 or TRBD2 (5 bases each). V was clipped by 6 bases and J by 1 base, with 14 bases between them. The CDR3 runs 15 residues. Germline V lookup: CDR1 MNHNS, CDR2 SASEGT. The CDR3, as DNA: TGTGCCAGCAGGACAGTAAGGGGACGCACAGATACGCAGTATTTT. Translating it yields CASRTVRGRTDTQYF.

V and J are TRBV5-7 and TRBJ2-6, with D perhaps TRBD1 (5 bases). TRBV5-7 is marked as an open reading frame, function uncertain. The CDR3 is 14 amino acids. The V end lost 4 bases, the J end lost 1 base, and 6 bases lay between the germline ends. DNA of the CDR3: TGTGCCAGCAGCCCAGGGTCTGGGGCCAACGTCCTGACTTTC. Protein product: CASSPGSGANVLTF.

In regard to this clone: This specimen includes other DNA sequences encoding the same CDR3. The chain joins TRBV15 to TRBJ1-1; tentative D call: TRBD1 (6 bases). The CDR3 has 14 amino acids. Trimming took off 0 bases at V and 14 bases at J, with 19 bases between the two ends. CDR1 is LNHNV, CDR2 YYDKDF, per germline (reference sequence). CDR3: CATSRDLSGHGAFF. CDR3 bases: TGTGCCACCAGCAGAGATTTATCGGGACACGGTGCCTTCTTT.